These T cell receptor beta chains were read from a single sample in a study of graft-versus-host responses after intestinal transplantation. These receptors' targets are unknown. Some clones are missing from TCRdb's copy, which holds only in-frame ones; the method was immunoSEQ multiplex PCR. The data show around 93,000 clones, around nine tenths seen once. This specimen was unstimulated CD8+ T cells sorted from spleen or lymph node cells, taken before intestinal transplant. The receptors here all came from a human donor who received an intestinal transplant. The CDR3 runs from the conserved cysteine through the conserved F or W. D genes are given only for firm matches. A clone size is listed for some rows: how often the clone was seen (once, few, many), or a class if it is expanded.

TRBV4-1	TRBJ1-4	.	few	CASSQDEKLFF	TGCGCCAGCAGCCAGGATGAAAAACTGTTTTTT
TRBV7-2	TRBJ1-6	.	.	CASSLDGVFVGNSPLHF	TGTGCCAGCAGCTTAGATGGGGTTTTCGTCGGGAATTCACCCCTCCACTTT
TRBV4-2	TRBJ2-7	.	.	CASSQVQGTYEQYF	TGTGCCAGCAGCCAAGTACAGGGAACCTACGAGCAGTACTTC
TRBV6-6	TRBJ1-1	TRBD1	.	CASSTTGGGTEAFF	TGTGCCAGCAGTACGACAGGGGGTGGTACTGAAGCTTTCTTT
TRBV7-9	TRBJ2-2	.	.	CASSLALRPGELFF	TGTGCCAGCAGCTTAGCGCTAAGGCCCGGGGAGCTGTTTTTT
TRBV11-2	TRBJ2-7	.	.	CASSTGSRPYEQYF	TGTGCCAGCAGCACCGGGAGCCGCCCTTACGAGCAGTACTTC
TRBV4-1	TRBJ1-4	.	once	CASSQVNPGGEKLFF	TGCGCCAGCAGCCAAGTCAACCCGGGGGGTGAAAAACTGTTTTTT
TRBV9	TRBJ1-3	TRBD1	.	CASSPLGGGGNTIYF	TGTGCCAGCAGCCCCCTGGGAGGGGGCGGGAACACCATATATTTT
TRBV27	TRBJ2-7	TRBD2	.	CASSSGLAGVIEQYF	TGTGCCAGCAGTTCGGGACTAGCGGGAGTTATCGAGCAGTACTTC
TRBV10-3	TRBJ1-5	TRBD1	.	CAISETETGTGEWQPQHF	TGTGCCATCAGTGAGACCGAAACAGGGACAGGGGAATGGCAGCCCCAGCATTTT
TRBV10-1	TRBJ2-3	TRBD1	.	CASSETRGRADTQYF	TGCGCCAGCAGTGAGACTAGGGGGCGGGCAGATACGCAGTATTTT
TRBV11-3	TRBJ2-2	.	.	CASSPGTVIGGELFF	TGTGCCAGCAGCCCCGGGACGGTGATTGGCGGGGAGCTGTTTTTT
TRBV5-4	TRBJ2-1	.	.	CASSFGPLSEQFF	TGTGCCAGCAGCTTTGGGCCCCTCTCCGAGCAGTTCTTC
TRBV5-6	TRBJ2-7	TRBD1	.	CASSHDRVNEQYF	TGTGCCAGCAGTCACGACAGGGTCAACGAGCAGTACTTC
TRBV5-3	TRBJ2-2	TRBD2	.	CARSLIPPGGYGTGELFF	TGTGCCAGAAGCTTGATCCCGCCGGGGGGATATGGCACCGGGGAGCTGTTTTTT
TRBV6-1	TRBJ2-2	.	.	CASTVLTGELFF	TGTGCCAGCACCGTTCTTACCGGGGAGCTGTTTTTT
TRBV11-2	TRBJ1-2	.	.	CASSQYRDYYYGYTF	TGTGCCAGCAGCCAATACAGGGACTACTACTATGGCTACACCTTC
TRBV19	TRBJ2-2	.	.	CASNPFGLTGELFF	TGTGCCAGTAACCCATTTGGGCTGACCGGGGAGCTGTTTTTT
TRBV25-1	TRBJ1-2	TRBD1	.	CASSPWDREDYGYTF	TGTGCCAGCAGTCCATGGGACAGGGAGGACTATGGCTACACCTTC
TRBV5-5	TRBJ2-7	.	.	CASSPMGYYEQYF	TGTGCCAGCAGCCCTATGGGGTACTACGAGCAGTACTTC
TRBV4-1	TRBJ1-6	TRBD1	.	CASSPRTGTVGNSPLHF	TGCGCCAGCAGCCCAAGGACAGGGACGGTAGGCAATTCACCCCTCCACTTT
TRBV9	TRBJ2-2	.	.	CASSPGGALTGELFF	TGTGCCAGCAGCCCGGGCGGGGCCCTCACCGGGGAGCTGTTTTTT
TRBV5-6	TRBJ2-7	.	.	CASSLYTHRVSSYEQYF	TGTGCCAGCAGCTTATATACCCACAGGGTCAGCTCCTACGAGCAGTACTTC
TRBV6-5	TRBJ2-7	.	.	CASVRDSAYEQYF	TGTGCCAGCGTTCGGGACTCCGCATACGAGCAGTACTTC
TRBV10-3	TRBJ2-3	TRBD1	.	CAISEGDVPGQGADTQYF	TGTGCCATCAGTGAAGGGGACGTACCGGGACAGGGGGCAGATACGCAGTATTTT
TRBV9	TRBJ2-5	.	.	CASSPSGSGQETQYF	TGTGCCAGCAGCCCCTCTGGTAGCGGACAAGAGACCCAGTACTTC
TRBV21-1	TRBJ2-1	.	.	CASTKDRGHYNEQFF	TGTGCCAGCACCAAGGACCGGGGTCACTACAATGAGCAGTTCTTC
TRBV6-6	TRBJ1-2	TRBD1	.	CASTRQGGFYGYTF	TGTGCCAGCACCAGACAGGGGGGTTTCTATGGCTACACCTTC
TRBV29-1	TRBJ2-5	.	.	CSVDSLLGGETQYF	TGCAGCGTTGATTCTTTGTTAGGGGGAGAGACCCAGTACTTC
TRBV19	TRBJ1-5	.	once	CASSSKDSFDQPQHF	TGTGCCAGTAGTAGTAAGGACAGTTTCGATCAGCCCCAGCATTTT